The present entry profiles one T cell receptor beta chain with its context. This sample is drawn from a study of blood T cell repertoires in COVID-19. About the study: Samples taken during acute and convalescent COVID-19 were collected in the United States, Italy and Spain. In each case, the material was cDNA or gDNA derived from T cells, B-cell-depleted T cells, or PBMCs.

In the original analysis: Reference gene primer amplification gave nucleated cell count estimates. Clones were sequenced by immunoSEQ multiplex PCR, and TCRdb holds only the in-frame ones, with some missing. D and trimming were read from the DNA, whereas the V and J calls and clone size are those reported in that table. Counted here are under 200,000 clones, 70% to 85% occurring once; the ten biggest clones make up over 5%. V lost 1 base to trimming and J lost 1 base; unmatched junction nucleotides: 11. The length of the CDR3 is 18 residues. Germline values: CDR1 SEHNR, CDR2 FQNEAQ (reference sequence).

Sample: peripheral blood. The chain joins TRBV7-9 to TRBJ1-2, with 8 positions matching TRBD1. This receptor was taken from a woman aged 25-40 years with acute or convalescent COVID-19. The CDR3 sequence: CASSLGTRGLGGNYGYTF. The CDR3 bases are TGTGCCAGCAGCTTAGGTACCAGGGGGCTTGGAGGTAACTATGGCTACACCTTC.